The 25 T cell receptor beta chains below were found in one sample sequenced in a study of CD8+ T cells in alopecia areata (dated by TCRdb to 2017 to 2018). The library was made by the immunoSEQ multiplex PCR assay. RNA was extracted from all samples and reverse transcribed into cDNA as template for TCR sequencing. The table was pulled from immuneACCESS by TCRdb, which kept in-frame rearrangements only. Such tables lose some clones; where checked, under half of the loss comes from unresolved V genes, and the rest has no known cause. This sample holds some 170,000 clones; less than 75% were observed only once. Clones ranked in the top ten supply 16% of the sample. The sample's treatment or condition, from its label and the paper: oral pan-JAK inhibitor, 5-10 mg twice daily. The source was CD4+ T cells sorted from blood, collected at approximately week 60, from a patient treated with tofacitinib. These receptor sequences come from a human donor with alopecia areata.

J is TRBJ1-5 and V is TRBV10-3; 8 bases map to TRBD1. The CDR3 has 13 amino acids. Germline assignment: CDR1 ENHRY and CDR2 SYGVKD. After removal of 10 bases from V and 3 bases from J, the junction contained 5 bases not matched to a gene. CDR3 loop: CATQDRVNQPQHF. The CDR3 DNA sequence: TGTGCCACCCAGGACAGGGTCAATCAGCCCCAGCATTTT.

The V call is TRBV25-1, the J call TRBJ2-7; D perhaps matches TRBD2 (6 bases). CDR3 length equals 13 residues. CDR1 and CDR2 from the germline V gene are MGHDK and SYGVNS. The V end was cut by 0 bases, the J end by 8 bases, with 11 bases between. CDR3 in amino acids: CASSEYRRGKQYF. The CDR3 DNA is TGTGCCAGCAGTGAATACCGCCGCGGGAAGCAGTACTTC.

J is TRBJ1-4 and V is TRBV7-6; TRBD1 matches at 9 bases. The CDR3 totals 15 residues. V shed 1 base, J shed 7 bases, and the junction held 4 bases outside the gene matches. The germline V gene has CDR1 SGHVS and CDR2 FNYEAQ. CDR3 region: CASSLGGQGGEKLFF. In DNA form, the CDR3 reads TGTGCCAGCAGCTTAGGGGGACAGGGCGGTGAAAAACTGTTTTTT.

The gene calls are TRBV9 and TRBJ1-2; D call uncertain. This CDR3 is built from 14 residues. The germline V gene has CDR1 SGDLS and CDR2 YYNGEE. The V gene lost 0 bases and the J gene lost 7 bases, with 13 bases spanning the gap. CDR3 coding DNA: TGTGCCAGCAGCGTAGTGGTAGATAGGTCTGGCTACACCTTC. Its translation: CASSVVVDRSGYTF.

This sequence joins TRBV30 and TRBJ2-7, with 11 positions matching TRBD2. The CDR3 is 16 amino acids. Trimming at V came to 2 bases and at J to 5 bases, leaving 11 bases not matched to a gene. Germline CDR1 GTSNPN, CDR2 SVGIG (reference sequence). DNA of the CDR3: TGTGCCTGGAGTACGGGACCCCTAGCGGGGGGCAACGAGCAGTACTTC. Translating gives CAWSTGPLAGGNEQYF. The entire variable domain, with the rest obtained from reference TRBV30 and TRBJ2-7, is as follows: SQTIHQWPATLVQPVGSPLSLECTVEGTSNPNLYWYRQAAGRGLQLLFYSVGIGQISSEVPQNLSASRPQDRQFILSSKKLLLSDSGFYLCAWSTGPLAGGNEQYFGPGTRLTVT.

This clone was found a few times. The rearrangement links TRBV10-3 to TRBJ2-7, with D perhaps matching TRBD1 or TRBD2 (6 bases each). The CDR3 runs 13 residues. Germline V lookup: CDR1 ENHRY, CDR2 SYGVKD. V was shortened by 7 bases and J by 2 bases, with 12 bases between the two germline ends. This CDR3 reads CAIKRAGAYEQYF. CDR3 DNA sequence: TGTGCCATCAAGCGGGCAGGGGCCTACGAGCAGTACTTC.

As for this clone: One end of the junction does not line up with germline, which may come from a read error. This chain uses TRBV7-7 with TRBJ2-1; the match to TRBD2 covers 12 bases. This CDR3 has 13 amino acids. Germline V gene sequence: CDR1 SSHAT, CDR2 FNYEAQ (reference sequence). This chain's CDR3 is CASRSTSGGEQFF. In DNA form, the CDR3 reads TGTGCTAGCAGATCGACTAGCGGGGGCGAGCAGTTCTTC.

This clone turned up a few times. The chain has TRBV4-2 and TRBJ2-5; possibly TRBD2 for D (6 bases). Germline CDR1 and CDR2: LGHNA and YNFKEQ. V gave up 0 bases and J gave up 4 bases, with 21 bases separating them. The CDR3 has 18 amino acids. CDR3 protein: CASSQDSPGLLRPETQYF. The DNA for the CDR3 is TGTGCCAGCAGCCAAGACTCTCCGGGACTCCTCAGACCAGAGACCCAGTACTTC.

This rearrangement joins TRBV6-1 to TRBJ1-6; D not certain. The germline gives CDR1 MNHNS, CDR2 SASEGT. Deletions cut 4 bases from V and 6 bases from J, with 13 bases between. The CDR3 is made up of 15 amino acids. The chain's CDR3 is CASSVQSLPNSPLHF. The CDR3 DNA reads TGTGCCAGCAGTGTACAGAGTCTTCCTAATTCACCCCTCCACTTT.

The V call is TRBV2, the J call TRBJ2-3, with 10 bases aligning to TRBD2. Per the germline V gene, CDR1 is SNHLY and CDR2 is FYNNEI. This CDR3 spans 16 amino acids. V was clipped by 5 bases and J by 4 bases; unmatched bases: 9. CDR3 region: CASSQGRLAGADTQYF. CDR3 coding DNA: TGTGCCAGCAGTCAGGGAAGACTAGCGGGTGCAGATACGCAGTATTTT.

V and J are TRBV6-4 and TRBJ1-6; D not resolved. The germline V gene encodes CDR1 MRHNA and CDR2 SNTAGT. Trimming removed 2 bases from V and 11 bases from J, with 7 bases in between. CDR3 length: 12 amino acids. The CDR3 reads CASSDVDPPLHF. In DNA, the CDR3 is TGTGCCAGCAGTGACGTTGACCCACCCCTCCACTTT.

This chain links TRBV29-1 with TRBJ1-1; D uncertain. The CDR3 is 13 residues long. Looked up from germline, CDR1 is SQVTM and CDR2 is ANQGSEA. V gave up 4 bases and J gave up 2 bases, with 11 bases separating them. Here the CDR3 DNA reads TGCAGCGTTGCCGCTCAGTTTAACACTGAAGCTTTCTTT. The encoded protein is CSVAAQFNTEAFF.

The genes are TRBV29-1 and TRBJ1-2; 12 positions agree with TRBD1. The CDR3 is 14 residues long. V lost 2 bases, J lost 8 bases, and 6 bases stayed unmatched. From germline, CDR1 is SQVTM and CDR2 ANQGSEA. The CDR3 DNA is TGCAGCGTTGAACGGGACAGGGGGCTACGGGGCTACACCTTC. This gives the protein CSVERDRGLRGYTF.

The chain has TRBV7-9 and TRBJ1-1, with TRBD1 as a possible D gene (5 bases). The CDR3 covers 14 residues. Germline CDR1 SEHNR, CDR2 FQNEAQ (reference sequence). Trimming left V 6 bases short and J 1 base short, with 12 bases between. The CDR3 region has the DNA TGTGCCAGCAGTAAAAGCGGGGGGAACACTGAAGCTTTCTTT. It encodes CASSKSGGNTEAFF.

A word on this clone: In the same sample, other DNA sequences code for this CDR3. V usage is TRBV5-1 and J usage is TRBJ2-2, with D tentatively TRBD2 (7 bases). With 4 bases removed from V and 3 bases from J, the gap between germline ends came to 13 bases. Germline V gene data show CDR1 as SGHRS and CDR2 as YFSETQ. The CDR3 is 15 residues long. The CDR3 loop reads CASSPGGADTGELFF. The CDR3 nucleotides are TGCGCCAGCAGCCCGGGGGGCGCGGACACCGGGGAGCTGTTTTTT.

The table lists this clone with a few counts. V is TRBV7-2 and J is TRBJ2-5; D is unclear. The germline gives CDR1 SGHTA, CDR2 FQGNSA. Trimming removed 1 base at V and 2 bases at J, with 8 bases between. The CDR3 is 14 amino acids. The chain's CDR3 is CASSLDVGQETQYF. CDR3 coding DNA: TGTGCCAGCAGCTTAGACGTGGGACAAGAGACCCAGTACTTC. The full variable domain, completed using reference TRBV7-2 and TRBJ2-5, is GAGVSQSPSNKVTEKGKDVELRCDPISGHTALYWYRQSLGQGLEFLIYFQGNSAPDKSGLPSDRFSAERTGGSVSTLTIQRTQQEDSAVYLCASSLDVGQETQYFGPGTRLLVL.

This rearrangement joins TRBV5-1 to TRBJ2-1; TRBD1 aligns across 7 bases. Unmatched junction bases numbered 4, after V lost 0 bases and J lost 7 bases. This CDR3 contains 14 residues. Germline-derived CDR1 and CDR2 are SGHRS and YFSETQ. This CDR3 is CASSLETGVNEQFF. In DNA form, the CDR3 reads TGCGCCAGCAGCTTGGAAACAGGGGTAAATGAGCAGTTCTTC. Complete variable domain (other parts from reference TRBV5-1 and TRBJ2-1): KAGVTQTPRYLIKTRGQQVTLSCSPISGHRSVSWYQQTPGQGLQFLFEYFSETQRNKGNFPGRFSGRQFSNSRSEMNVSTLELGDSALYLCASSLETGVNEQFFGPGTRLTVL.

The chain recombines TRBV25-1 with TRBJ1-2; possible D gene TRBD1, 5 bases. Germline CDR1 MGHDK, CDR2 SYGVNS. Trimming removed 4 bases at V and 0 bases at J, with 12 bases between. This CDR3 spans 15 amino acids. CDR3 sequence reads: CASSGGGTSNYGYTF. CDR3 coding DNA: TGTGCCAGCAGTGGGGGAGGGACCTCTAACTATGGCTACACCTTC.

This sequence joins TRBV27 and TRBJ2-7; TRBD1 agrees at 8 bases. V was clipped by 4 bases and J by 4 bases; unmatched bases: 6. CDR3 length: 14 amino acids. Germline V gives CDR1 MNHEY, CDR2 SMNVEV (reference sequence). In DNA form, the CDR3 reads TGTGCCAGCAGTTCAGGGACAGGTGATTACGAGCAGTACTTC. This gives the protein CASSSGTGDYEQYF.

The chain links TRBV7-3 to TRBJ2-5; 9 bases match TRBD2. J gave up 5 bases and V 2 bases, and 0 bases lay outside the gene matches. The CDR3 has 13 amino acids. Germline V lookup: CDR1 SGHTA, CDR2 FQGTGA. This CDR3 reads CASSLGTSETQYF. The CDR3, as DNA: TGTGCCAGCAGCTTAGGGACTAGCGAGACCCAGTACTTC.

The gene calls are TRBV6-6 and TRBJ2-5, with TRBD2 identical over 7 bases. The J call may be incorrect, as the DNA end agrees better with TRBJ2-7. Per germline, CDR1 MNHNY and CDR2 SVGAGI (reference sequence). This CDR3 spans 13 amino acids. CDR3 in amino acids: CASSRTSEGEQYF. For the CDR3, the DNA is TGTGCCAGCAGCAGGACTAGTGAGGGCGAGCAGTACTTC.

Only a few counts were recorded for this clone. The chain is built from TRBV10-1 and TRBJ2-2; D call uncertain. Germline CDR1 WNHNN, CDR2 SYGVQD (reference sequence). This CDR3 is built from 14 residues. Trimming took off 0 bases at V and 5 bases at J, with 7 bases between the two ends. CDR3 nucleotide sequence: TGCGCCAGCAGTGAGTCCGGTGGGACCGGGGAGCTGTTTTTT. As protein: CASSESGGTGELFF.

DNA for the CDR3: TGTGCCACCAGCAGAGCCGACAGGGGGACTGAAGCTTTCTTT. Protein product: CATSRADRGTEAFF. The chain recombines TRBV15 with TRBJ1-1, with 9 bases aligning to TRBD1. Unmatched junction bases numbered 2, after V lost 1 base and J lost 5 bases. The CDR3 length is 14 residues. Germline assignment: CDR1 LNHNV and CDR2 YYDKDF (reference sequence). The variable domain in full, with the rest retrieved from reference TRBV15 and TRBJ1-1, is DAMVIQNPRYQVTQFGKPVTLSCSQTLNHNVMYWYQQKSSQAPKLLFHYYDKDFNNEADTPDNFQSRRPNTSFCFLDIRSPGLGDTAMYLCATSRADRGTEAFFGQGTRLTVV.

This rearrangement joins TRBV30 to TRBJ2-1, with TRBD1 matching 8 bases. The CDR3 covers 10 residues. V lost 7 bases and J lost 12; bases outside the gene matches: 5. Germline V gene data show CDR1 as GTSNPN and CDR2 as SVGIG (reference sequence). The CDR3 DNA reads TGTGCCTTCGACAGGGGTGGGCAGTTCTTC. This encodes CAFDRGGQFF.

This clone was counted a single time. The chain recombines TRBV5-1 with TRBJ2-5, with D tentatively TRBD1 or TRBD2 (6 bases each). Trimming shortened V by 4 bases and J by 5 bases, and 15 bases separated the two germline ends. This CDR3 comprises 14 residues. In germline, CDR1 is SGHRS, CDR2 YFSETQ. The CDR3 sequence is CASSTMGGEETQYF. The CDR3 nucleotides read TGCGCCAGCAGCACAATGGGGGGCGAGGAGACCCAGTACTTC.